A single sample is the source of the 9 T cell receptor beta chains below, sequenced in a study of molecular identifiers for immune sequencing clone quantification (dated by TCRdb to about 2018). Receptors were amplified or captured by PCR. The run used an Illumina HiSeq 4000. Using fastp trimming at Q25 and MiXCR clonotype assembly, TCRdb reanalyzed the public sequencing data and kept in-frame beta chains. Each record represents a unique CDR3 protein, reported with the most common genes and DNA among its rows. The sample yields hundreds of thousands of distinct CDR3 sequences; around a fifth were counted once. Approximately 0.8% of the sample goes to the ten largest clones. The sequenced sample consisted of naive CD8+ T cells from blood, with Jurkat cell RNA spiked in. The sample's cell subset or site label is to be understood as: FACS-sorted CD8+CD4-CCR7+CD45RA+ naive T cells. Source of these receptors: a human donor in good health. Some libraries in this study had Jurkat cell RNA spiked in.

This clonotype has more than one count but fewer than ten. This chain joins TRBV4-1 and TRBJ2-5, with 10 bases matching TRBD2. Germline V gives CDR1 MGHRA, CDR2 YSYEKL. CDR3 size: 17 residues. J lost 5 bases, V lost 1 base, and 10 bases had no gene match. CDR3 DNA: TGCGCCAGCAGCCAAGCAGTGGCTAGCGGGAGCGGGGAGACCCAGTACTTC. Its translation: CASSQAVASGSGETQYF.

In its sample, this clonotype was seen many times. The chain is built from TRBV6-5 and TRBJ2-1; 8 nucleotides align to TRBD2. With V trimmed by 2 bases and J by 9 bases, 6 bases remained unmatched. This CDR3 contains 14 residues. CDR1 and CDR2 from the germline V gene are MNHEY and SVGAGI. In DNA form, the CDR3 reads TGTGCCAGCAGTTACACGGGAGGGCCGCGTGAGCAGTTCTTC. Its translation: CASSYTGGPREQFF.

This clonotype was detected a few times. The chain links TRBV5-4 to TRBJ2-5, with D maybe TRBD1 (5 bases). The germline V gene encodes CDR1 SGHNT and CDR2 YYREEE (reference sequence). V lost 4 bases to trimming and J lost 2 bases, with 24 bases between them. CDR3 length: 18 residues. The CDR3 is CASSPEHPYRLSQETQYF. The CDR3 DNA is TGTGCCAGCAGCCCCGAACATCCATACAGGTTAAGTCAAGAGACCCAGTACTTC.

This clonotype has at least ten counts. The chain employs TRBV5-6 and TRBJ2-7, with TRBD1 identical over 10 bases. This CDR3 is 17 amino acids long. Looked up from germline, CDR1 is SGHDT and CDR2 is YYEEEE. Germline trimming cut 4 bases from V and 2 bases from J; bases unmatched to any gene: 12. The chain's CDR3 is CASSPHPGQGPTYEQYF. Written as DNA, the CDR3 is TGTGCCAGCAGCCCACACCCGGGACAGGGGCCTACCTACGAGCAGTACTTC. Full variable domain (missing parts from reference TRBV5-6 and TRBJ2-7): DAGVTQSPTHLIKTRGQQVTLRCSPKSGHDTVSWYQQALGQGPQFIFQYYEEEERQRGNFPDRFSGHQFPNYSSELNVNALLLGDSALYLCASSPHPGQGPTYEQYFGPGTRLTVT.

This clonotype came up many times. CDR3 nucleotide sequence: TGCGCCAGCAGCCAAGACCGCACCGGGACAGCTGCCTACGAGCAGTACTTC. Translation: CASSQDRTGTAAYEQYF. The genes are TRBV4-3 and TRBJ2-7; 7 bases match TRBD1. The germline V gene has CDR1 LGHNA and CDR2 YSLEER. The CDR3 runs 17 residues. V gave up 0 bases and J gave up 2 bases; unmatched junction bases: 10.

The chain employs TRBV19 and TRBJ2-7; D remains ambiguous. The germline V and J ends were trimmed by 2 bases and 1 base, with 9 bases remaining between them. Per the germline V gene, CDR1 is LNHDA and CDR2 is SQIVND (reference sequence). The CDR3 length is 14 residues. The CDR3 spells CASSISQASYEQYF. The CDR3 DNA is TGTGCCAGTAGTATAAGTCAGGCGTCCTACGAGCAGTACTTC.

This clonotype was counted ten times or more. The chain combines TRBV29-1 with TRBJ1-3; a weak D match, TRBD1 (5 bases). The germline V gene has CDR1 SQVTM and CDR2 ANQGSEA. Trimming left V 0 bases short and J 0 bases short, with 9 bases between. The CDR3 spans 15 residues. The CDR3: CSVEEGLNSGNTIYF. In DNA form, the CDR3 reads TGCAGCGTTGAAGAGGGACTGAACTCTGGAAACACCATATATTTT.

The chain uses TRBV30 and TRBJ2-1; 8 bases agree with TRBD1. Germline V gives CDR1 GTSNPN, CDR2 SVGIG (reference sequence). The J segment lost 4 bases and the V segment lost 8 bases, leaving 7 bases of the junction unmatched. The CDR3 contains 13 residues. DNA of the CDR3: TGTGCCGAGGACAGGGAATCATACAATGAGCAGTTCTTC. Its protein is CAEDRESYNEQFF.

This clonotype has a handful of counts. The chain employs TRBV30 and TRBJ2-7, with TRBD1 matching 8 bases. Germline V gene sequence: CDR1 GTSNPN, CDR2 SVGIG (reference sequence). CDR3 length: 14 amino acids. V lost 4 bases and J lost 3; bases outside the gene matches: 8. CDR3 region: CAWTRTGLNYEQYF. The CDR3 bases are TGTGCCTGGACCCGGACAGGGCTTAACTACGAGCAGTACTTC.